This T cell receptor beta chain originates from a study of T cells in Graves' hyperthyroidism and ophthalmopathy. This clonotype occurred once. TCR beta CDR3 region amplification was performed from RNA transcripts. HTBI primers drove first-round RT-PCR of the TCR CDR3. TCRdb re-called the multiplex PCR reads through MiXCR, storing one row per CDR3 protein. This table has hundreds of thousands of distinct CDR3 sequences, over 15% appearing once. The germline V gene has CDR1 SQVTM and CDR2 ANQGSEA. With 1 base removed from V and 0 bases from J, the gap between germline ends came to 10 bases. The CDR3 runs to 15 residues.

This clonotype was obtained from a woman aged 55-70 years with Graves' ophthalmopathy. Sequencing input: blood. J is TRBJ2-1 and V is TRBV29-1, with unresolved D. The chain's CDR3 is CSVEGLVSSYNEQFF. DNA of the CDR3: TGCAGCGTTGAAGGTTTGGTTAGCTCCTACAATGAGCAGTTCTTC.